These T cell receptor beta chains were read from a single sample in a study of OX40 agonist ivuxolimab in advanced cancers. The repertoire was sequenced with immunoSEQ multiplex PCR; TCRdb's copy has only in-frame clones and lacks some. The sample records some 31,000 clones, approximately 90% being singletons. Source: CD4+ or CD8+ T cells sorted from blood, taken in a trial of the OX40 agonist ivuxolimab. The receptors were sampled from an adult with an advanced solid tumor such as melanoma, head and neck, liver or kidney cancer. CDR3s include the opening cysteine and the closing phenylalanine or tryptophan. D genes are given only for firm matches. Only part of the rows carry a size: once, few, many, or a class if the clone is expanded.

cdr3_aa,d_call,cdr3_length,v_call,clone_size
CASSEGNFNYGYTF,-,14,TRBV10-2,-
CASSPPLISAGAPHEQFF,TRBD2,18,TRBV7-6,once
CASRSRRRFEETQYF,-,15,TRBV27,-
CATNAVKGALNTEAFF,TRBD1,16,TRBV27,-
CASSLIGYSLGTEAFF,-,16,TRBV7-6,-
CASSPGPYNEQFF,-,13,TRBV7-6,-
CASSPMTGMNTEAFF,-,15,TRBV5-4,-
CASSDRDRLWDEQFF,TRBD1,15,TRBV5-1,-
CASSYRGRHNEQFF,TRBD1,14,TRBV25-1,-
CASLPSGFSYEQYF,TRBD2,14,TRBV2,once